The rows below give T cell receptor beta chains drawn from one sample of a study of T cell repertoires in cytomegalovirus infection. For these receptors, no antigen is known. In TCRdb, the reads were re-called with MiXCR into one record per CDR3 protein. The sample records about 890,000 distinct CDR3 sequences, approximately 31% being singletons. The sequences come from cultured CD8+ T cells from PBMCs, collected from culture after CMV antigen stimulation. These receptors all stem from a human donor in good health (CMV status not recorded). Some clones in this sample may be carry-over from other donors' samples. Each CDR3 is given with its conserved first and last residue. D genes are given only for firm matches. Clone size appears in some rows only: once, few, many, or a class for an expanded clone.

D	V	J	size	CDR3	DNA
.	TRBV12-3/TRBV12-4	TRBJ1-5	few	CARGSLSLGRVTNTQPQHF	TGTGCCAGGGGTTCTCTATCTTTAGGGCGGGTAACAAACACCCAGCCCCAGCATTTT
TRBD1	TRBV4-2	TRBJ1-5	few	CASSQEPHGTDSNQPQHF	TGTGCCAGCAGCCAAGAGCCCCATGGGACAGATAGCAATCAGCCCCAGCATTTT
.	TRBV7-2	TRBJ2-5	many	CASSSQPDPLETQYF	TGTGCCAGCAGCTCACAACCGGACCCATTAGAGACCCAGTACTTC
.	TRBV6-2/TRBV6-3	TRBJ2-1	.	CASREGYNEQFF	TGTGCCAGCAGGGAGGGGTACAATGAGCAGTTCTTC
TRBD1	TRBV6-6	TRBJ1-6	.	CASSPDRVNLPLHF	TGTGCCAGCAGTCCCGACAGGGTTAATTTACCCCTCCACTTT
.	TRBV27	TRBJ2-7	.	CASSSSADATYEQYF	TGTGCCAGCAGTAGTTCGGCAGATGCCACCTACGAGCAGTACTTC
.	TRBV6-6	TRBJ1-2	once	CASNVRADTTAYGYTF	TGTGCCAGCAATGTAAGGGCGGATACTACCGCCTATGGCTACACCTTC
.	TRBV7-2	TRBJ2-1	many	CASSFQVFHYNEQFF	TGTGCCAGCAGCTTCCAGGTGTTCCATTACAATGAGCAGTTCTTC
.	TRBV6-6	TRBJ2-3	.	CASSYNQPTDTQYF	TGTGCCAGCAGTTACAACCAACCGACAGATACGCAGTATTTT
.	TRBV6-2/TRBV6-3	TRBJ2-1	few	CASSSVWDYNEQFF	TGTGCCAGCAGTTCCGTGTGGGACTACAATGAGCAGTTCTTC
.	TRBV25-1	TRBJ1-6	few	CASSEFRTDYNSPLHF	TGTGCCAGCAGTGAATTCAGGACGGACTATAATTCACCCCTCCACTTT
.	TRBV6-4	TRBJ1-2	.	CASSANFPRQFYGYTF	TGTGCCAGCAGTGCGAACTTTCCCAGACAATTCTATGGCTACACCTTC
.	TRBV7-6	TRBJ2-7	.	CASSLTLGGRSLF	TGTGCCAGCAGCTTAACATTGGGGGGACGGAGCCTTTTC
.	TRBV15	TRBJ1-2	.	CATSRGGTDGYTF	TGTGCCACCAGCAGAGGGGGAACCGATGGCTACACCTTC
.	TRBV9	TRBJ1-2	.	CASSPLGGRGGYGYTF	TGTGCCAGCAGCCCCCTGGGTGGAAGGGGAGGATATGGCTACACCTTC
TRBD2	TRBV7-2	TRBJ2-7	.	CASSRPRGGISYEQYF	TGTGCCAGCAGCCGCCCTCGGGGGGGGATCTCCTACGAGCAGTACTTC
.	TRBV10-3	TRBJ2-7	.	CAISESGGSRSYEQYF	TGTGCCATCAGTGAGTCAGGGGGTAGTCGCTCCTACGAGCAGTACTTC
.	TRBV4-3	TRBJ1-1	.	CASSQVRTVNTEAFF	TGCGCCAGCAGCCAGGTCAGGACTGTTAACACTGAAGCTTTCTTT
.	TRBV9	TRBJ1-2	once	CASSVEGLRDGGYTF	TGTGCCAGCAGCGTAGAGGGCCTGAGGGATGGTGGCTACACCTTC
.	TRBV9	TRBJ1-1	.	CASSVPPPGTEAFF	TGTGCCAGCAGCGTACCCCCCCCAGGCACTGAAGCTTTCTTT
.	TRBV5-1	TRBJ1-5	few	CASSLEGLDQPQHF	TGCGCCAGCAGCTTGGAGGGACTCGATCAGCCCCAGCATTTT
.	TRBV25-1	TRBJ2-1	few	CASSVQNRRNEQFF	TGTGCCAGCAGTGTCCAAAATAGGAGGAATGAGCAGTTCTTC
.	TRBV7-9	TRBJ2-3	few	CASSLKGGGKDTQYF	TGTGCCAGCAGCTTAAAAGGTGGAGGAAAAGATACGCAGTATTTT
.	TRBV5-4	TRBJ2-3	.	CASSLGSVPSTDTQYF	TGTGCCAGCAGCCTGGGAAGCGTCCCTAGCACAGATACGCAGTATTTT
TRBD2	TRBV7-8	TRBJ2-1	once	CASSPRQRDSRDEQFF	TGTGCCAGCAGCCCCAGGCAGCGGGACTCGAGGGATGAGCAGTTCTTC
TRBD1	TRBV7-9	TRBJ2-1	.	CASSPGGNEQSF	TGTGCCAGCAGCCCAGGGGGCAATGAGCAGTCCTTC
.	TRBV19	TRBJ1-1	.	CASTTSGITEAFF	TGTGCCAGTACCACATCGGGGATCACTGAAGCTTTCTTT
TRBD2	TRBV7-2	TRBJ2-3	many	CASSFGRGGGTDTQYF	TGTGCCAGCAGCTTTGGGCGGGGGGGCGGGACAGATACGCAGTATTTT
TRBD2	TRBV11-2	TRBJ2-3	once	CASSLRPFTSGVDTDTQYF	TGTGCCAGCAGCCTAAGACCTTTTACTAGCGGAGTGGACACAGATACGCAGTATTTT
.	TRBV13	TRBJ1-3	.	CASSLGPSGNAIYF	TGTGCCAGCAGCCTAGGACCGTCTGGAAACGCCATATATTTT